The clone carrying this TCR beta chain came up a few times. The CDR3 consists of 14 residues. Trimming left V 0 bases short and J 0 bases short, with 5 bases between. Germline CDR1 and CDR2: LGHNA and YSLEER. This specimen comes from a study of control samples from healthy donors and cancer patients. The repertoire was sequenced with immunoSEQ multiplex PCR; TCRdb's copy has only in-frame clones and lacks some. Altogether around 70,000 clones are present, 83% being singletons, with the ten largest covering 15% to 19%. The V and J genes are TRBV4-3 and TRBJ1-1; D gene unclear. This clonotype was obtained from a man in his sixties in good health. The sequencing input was blood. The CDR3 is CASSQDALNTEAFF. In nucleotides, the CDR3 is TGCGCCAGCAGCCAAGATGCCCTGAACACTGAAGCTTTCTTT.